This T cell receptor beta chain was identified in a study of blood T cells in healthy people across ages. CDR3 size: 15 residues. From germline, CDR1 is SGHRS and CDR2 YFSETQ. Between the trimmed V and J ends, which lost 4 bases and 0 bases, there was a span of 14 bases. A J-beta primer mix and a sample-barcoded 5' primer were used in a second PCR of about 7 to 12 cycles. TCRdb recomputed calls from the 5' RACE reads with MiXCR, one row per CDR3 protein. The repertoire holds some 1.5 million distinct CDR3 sequences, with 28% as singletons. This clonotype was observed a single time. The rearrangement uses TRBV5-1 and TRBJ2-7; tentative D call: TRBD1 (5 bases). Sequenced material: blood. The receptor's source is a woman younger than 45 in good health. CDR3 coding DNA: TGCGCCAGCAGCATGGGATCTGACAGCTCCTACGAGCAGTACTTC. It specifies CASSMGSDSSYEQYF.